This TCR beta chain appears in the sequencing data of a study of memory CD4+ T cells and cytomegalovirus serostatus. The CDR3 is 16 residues long. The germline CDR1 and CDR2 sequences are SGHRS and YFSETQ. The V and J ends lost 4 bases and 2 bases, in that order; junction bases with no gene match: 8. Measured with immunoSEQ multiplex PCR; TCRdb has only the in-frame clones, and not every one. The table lists some 59,000 clones, 75% to 85% of them singletons, with 0.88% in the top ten. The sort gate was single viable CD3+CD4+CD8-CD45RO+ cells for memory CD4+ T cells. J is TRBJ1-4 and V is TRBV5-1, with 7 bases fitting TRBD1. The sample consisted of memory CD4+ T cells from blood. The receptor was isolated from an adult in good health and CMV-seronegative. This CDR3 reads CASSKTGTVTNEKLFF. CDR3 coding DNA: TGCGCCAGCAGCAAGACAGGGACTGTCACTAATGAAAAACTGTTTTTT.